One sample yielded the 12 T cell receptor beta chains listed below, sequenced in a study of CD8 T cells in Susac syndrome. Reverse transcription of roughly 0.45 to 1 ug RNA used random hexamers. TCRdb reprocessed the immunoSEQ multiplex PCR reads via MiXCR and lists one record per CDR3 protein. The data hold 100,000 to 150,000 distinct CDR3 sequences, with nearly 96% observed a single time. Sequenced sample: CD4+ T cells from PBMCs. These receptors were obtained from a human donor with Susac syndrome.

The rearrangement uses TRBV7-9 and TRBJ2-1, with 8 bases aligning to TRBD1. The V gene's germline CDR1 is SEHNR and CDR2 FQNEAQ (reference sequence). The CDR3 runs 13 residues. V lost 8 bases and J lost 9; bases outside the gene matches: 9. This CDR3 is CASGLTGGGEQFF. CDR3 in DNA: TGTGCCAGCGGTCTAACAGGGGGTGGTGAGCAGTTCTTC.

The chain links TRBV5-4 to TRBJ2-1; 7 nucleotides line up with TRBD2. Germline V gene lookup returns CDR1 SGHNT and CDR2 YYREEE (reference sequence). After removal of 2 bases from V and 4 bases from J, the junction contained 9 bases not matched to a gene. The CDR3 extends over 16 amino acids. This CDR3 reads CASSFGGGPGYNEQFF. CDR3 nucleotides: TGTGCCAGCAGCTTCGGGGGAGGGCCAGGGTACAATGAGCAGTTCTTC.

This clonotype was found a few times. The chain couples TRBV27 to TRBJ2-7, with 7 bases that match TRBD1. Germline V gene lookup returns CDR1 MNHEY and CDR2 SMNVEV (reference sequence). Trimming took 2 bases from V and 4 from J; bases not matched to a gene: 2. CDR3 length: 13 residues. This CDR3 reads CASSLNRGYEQYF. The CDR3 DNA sequence: TGTGCCAGCAGTTTAAACAGGGGATACGAGCAGTACTTC.

The rearrangement uses TRBV5-1 and TRBJ1-2; 9 bases line up with TRBD1. CDR3 size: 14 residues. From germline, CDR1 is SGHRS and CDR2 YFSETQ. The trim removed 4 bases at V and 7 bases at J, leaving 8 bases unmatched. The CDR3 DNA follows: TGCGCCAGCAGCCCCCGACAGGGGGAGGCTGGCTACACCTTC. It codes for CASSPRQGEAGYTF.

The chain links TRBV7-8 to TRBJ2-7, with a weak D call TRBD2 (7 bases). Germline assignment: CDR1 SGHVS and CDR2 FQNEAQ. Deletions cut 0 bases from V and 5 bases from J, with 14 bases between. This CDR3 contains 15 residues. The CDR3 DNA reads as TGTGCCAGCAGCTTAGCCGGGGGGCGACGGGACGAGCAGTACTTC. Encoded protein: CASSLAGGRRDEQYF. Combining the CDR3 with reference TRBV7-8 and TRBJ2-7 gives the whole variable domain GAGVSQSPRYKVAKRGQDVALRCDPISGHVSLFWYQQALGQGPEFLTYFQNEAQLDKSGLPSDRFFAERPEGSVSTLKIQRTQQEDSAVYLCASSLAGGRRDEQYFGPGTRLTVT.

The rearrangement uses TRBV12-3 or TRBV12-4 and TRBJ2-1; 7 nucleotides line up with TRBD2. This CDR3 is 15 amino acids long. The J segment lost 2 bases and the V segment lost 6 bases, leaving 7 bases of the junction unmatched. The CDR3 nucleotides are TGTGCCAGCAGCCCCTGGGGAGGGCCCTACAATGAGCAGTTCTTC. It codes for CASSPWGGPYNEQFF.

The chain employs TRBV24-1 and TRBJ2-5; D unresolved. This CDR3 comprises 12 residues. Trimming took off 4 bases at V and 8 bases at J, with 10 bases between the two ends. From germline, CDR1 is KGHDR and CDR2 SFDVKD. The CDR3 loop is CATSENGVTQYF. The CDR3, as DNA: TGTGCCACCAGTGAAAACGGCGTTACCCAGTACTTC.

The chain joins TRBV30 to TRBJ1-5; 8 nucleotides line up with TRBD1. V lost 0 bases and J lost 7; bases outside the gene matches: 8. The CDR3 is 15 amino acids. Germline assignment: CDR1 GTSNPN and CDR2 SVGIG (reference sequence). The CDR3 here is CAWSVEDRARQPQHF. The CDR3 coding sequence is TGTGCCTGGAGTGTTGAGGACAGGGCGAGGCAGCCCCAGCATTTT.

The rearrangement links TRBV28 to TRBJ2-2; D tentatively fits TRBD1 or TRBD2 (5 bases each). The V end was cut by 4 bases, the J end by 11 bases, with 11 bases between. This CDR3 is 12 amino acids long. Germline V gives CDR1 MDHEN, CDR2 SYDVKM. The CDR3 region is CASSYGAPELFF. CDR3 DNA: TGTGCCAGCAGTTACGGGGCCCCTGAGCTGTTTTTT.

The rearrangement links TRBV6-1 to TRBJ2-1; 9 nucleotides agree with TRBD2. The junction had 10 bases not matched to a gene; V was cut back by 6 bases and J by 7 bases. CDR1 MNHNS and CDR2 SASEGT come from the germline V gene. This CDR3 spans 15 amino acids. The CDR3 protein is CASRLAGVALNEQFF. CDR3 DNA: TGTGCCAGCAGGTTAGCGGGAGTCGCCTTGAATGAGCAGTTCTTC.

The genes are TRBV2 and TRBJ2-6; 11 bases fit TRBD1. The V and J ends lost 3 bases and 0 bases, in that order; junction bases with no gene match: 4. The CDR3 runs to 18 residues. CDR1 and CDR2 from the germline V gene are SNHLY and FYNNEI. The CDR3 sequence: CASSDRTGGNSGANVLTF. CDR3 DNA: TGTGCCAGCAGTGACCGGACAGGGGGCAACTCTGGGGCCAACGTCCTGACTTTC. Filled out from reference TRBV2 and TRBJ2-6, the complete variable domain reads EPEVTQTPSHQVTQMGQEVILRCVPISNHLYFYWYRQILGQKVEFLVSFYNNEISEKSEIFDDQFSVERPDGSNFTLKIRSTKLEDSAMYFCASSDRTGGNSGANVLTFGAGSRLTVL.

This chain connects TRBV5-4 to TRBJ2-5, with TRBD2 matching 10 bases. With V trimmed by 3 bases and J by 4 bases, 3 bases remained unmatched. The CDR3 is 14 amino acids. Germline V lookup: CDR1 SGHNT, CDR2 YYREEE (reference sequence). The chain's CDR3 is CASSSGTSVETQYF. CDR3 DNA: TGTGCCAGCAGCTCCGGGACTAGCGTAGAGACCCAGTACTTC.